These 24 T cell receptor beta chains originate from one sample sequenced in a study of CD8+ T cells in alopecia areata. cDNA reverse transcribed from extracted RNA served as the sequencing template. Only in-frame clones appear in the TCRdb table, and some are missing; sequencing was by immunoSEQ multiplex PCR. The sample carries 90,000 to 150,000 clones, more than 30% recorded once. The sequenced sample consisted of CD4+ T cells sorted from blood. Receptors were obtained from a human donor with alopecia areata.

This clone was observed a handful of times. The V gene is TRBV29-1, the J gene TRBJ1-6; D remains unclear. Germline V gene lookup returns CDR1 SQVTM and CDR2 ANQGSEA. Trimming took 4 bases from V and 6 from J, leaving 10 bases between them. The CDR3 length is 13 residues. The CDR3 sequence is CSVGWEVNSPLHF. The CDR3 coding sequence is TGCAGCGTTGGATGGGAGGTTAATTCACCCCTCCACTTT.

This chain's CDR3 is CASTLGGNYGYTF. The CDR3 nucleotides read TGTGCCAGCACCCTGGGAGGGAACTATGGCTACACCTTC. The V gene is TRBV5-6, the J gene TRBJ1-2; D remains ambiguous. The CDR3 consists of 13 residues. Per the germline V gene, CDR1 is SGHDT and CDR2 is YYEEEE. V lost 6 bases, J lost 2 bases, and 11 bases lay in between.

With respect to this clone: At the DNA level, this CDR3 is encoded by other sequences in the same sample as well. V gene TRBV27 combines with J gene TRBJ2-1; 7 nucleotides align to TRBD2. Unmatched junction bases numbered 1, after V lost 3 bases and J lost 5 bases. This CDR3 comprises 13 residues. Germline V gene data show CDR1 as MNHEY and CDR2 as SMNVEV (reference sequence). As DNA, the CDR3 is TGTGCCAGCAGTTTCCGGGAGGACAATGAGCAGTTCTTC. Translation: CASSFREDNEQFF.

This chain connects TRBV27 to TRBJ2-6; D remains ambiguous. This CDR3 has 13 amino acids. Germline-derived CDR1 and CDR2 are MNHEY and SMNVEV (reference sequence). The V end was cut by 3 bases, the J end by 4 bases, with 4 bases between. The DNA of the CDR3 is TGTGCCAGCAGTTTTACCGGGGCCAACGTCCTGACTTTC. Translated, it gives CASSFTGANVLTF.

This clone occurred a few times. V usage is TRBV5-1 and J usage is TRBJ1-2; tentative D call: TRBD1 (6 bases). V was pared by 4 bases and J by 7 bases, with 14 bases between. This CDR3 region has 13 residues. Germline V lookup: CDR1 SGHRS, CDR2 YFSETQ. The CDR3 spells CASSPSPQGGYTF. Written as DNA, the CDR3 is TGCGCCAGCAGCCCCTCCCCACAGGGTGGCTACACCTTC.

Comment on this clone: Distinct nucleotide sequences in the sample also encode this CDR3. Here the CDR3 reads CASSLVVNTEAFF. The CDR3 nucleotides are TGCGCCAGCAGCTTGGTAGTTAACACTGAAGCTTTCTTT. The chain is built from TRBV5-1 and TRBJ1-1; D not certain. Germline CDR1 reads SGHRS; CDR2 reads YFSETQ. Trimming removed 0 bases from V and 2 bases from J, with 5 bases in between. CDR3 length equals 13 residues.

With respect to this clone: Other DNA sequences in the same sample also yield this CDR3. The rearrangement uses TRBV29-1 and TRBJ2-7; D gene uncertain. Germline V gene lookup returns CDR1 SQVTM and CDR2 ANQGSEA. Trimming took 4 bases from V and 0 from J, leaving 25 bases between them. This CDR3 spans 18 amino acids. CDR3 sequence reads: CSVAPHLTEVYNSYEQYF. The CDR3 DNA follows: TGCAGCGTTGCCCCACATCTAACCGAAGTATATAACTCCTACGAGCAGTACTTC.

In this sample, this clone turned up a few times. This sequence joins TRBV29-1 and TRBJ2-2, with D possibly matching TRBD1 (6 bases). V dropped 7 bases and J dropped 2 bases, with 11 bases sitting between them. CDR1 SQVTM and CDR2 ANQGSEA come from the germline V gene. The CDR3 covers 13 residues. CDR3 loop: CSAQQGNTGELFF. CDR3 DNA: TGCAGCGCCCAACAGGGTAACACCGGGGAGCTGTTTTTT.

The CDR3 DNA reads as TGCGCCAGCAGCCCCGTCAGGGACGGGGAGGCAGATACGCAGTATTTT. Its protein is CASSPVRDGEADTQYF. The chain has TRBV23-1 and TRBJ2-3; possible D gene TRBD2, 6 bases. TRBV23-1 falls under the ORF class, with uncertain function. This CDR3 is built from 16 residues. The V gene lost 6 bases and the J gene lost 4 bases, with 20 bases spanning the gap.

CDR3 DNA sequence: TGTGCCAGCAGCTTAGGAACGGCCCCCTACAATGAGCAGTTCTTC. Protein product: CASSLGTAPYNEQFF. V usage is TRBV11-2 and J usage is TRBJ2-1; D is ambiguous. The CDR3 has 15 amino acids. Trimming took off 1 base at V and 2 bases at J, with 9 bases between the two ends. In germline, CDR1 is SGHAT, CDR2 FQNNGV.

This clone showed up just a few times. The same CDR3 also results from other DNA sequences found in this sample. The chain uses TRBV30 and TRBJ2-5; no clear D gene. Germline V lookup: CDR1 GTSNPN, CDR2 SVGIG (reference sequence). V shed 0 bases and J shed 2 bases, with 1 base lying between them. The CDR3 is 11 residues long. The CDR3 spells CAWSVQETQYF. The CDR3 DNA follows: TGTGCCTGGAGTGTACAAGAGACCCAGTACTTC.

This clone was observed a handful of times. The gene calls are TRBV28 and TRBJ2-7; 7 nucleotides line up with TRBD1. Germline trimming cut 5 bases from V and 2 bases from J; bases unmatched to any gene: 9. The length of the CDR3 is 15 residues. Germline V lookup: CDR1 MDHEN, CDR2 SYDVKM. CDR3 in DNA: TGTGCCAGCAGTGCAATGACAGGGCCAGCCTACGAGCAGTACTTC. Its translation is CASSAMTGPAYEQYF. Based on the CDR3 plus reference TRBV28 and TRBJ2-7, the full variable domain is DVKVTQSSRYLVKRTGEKVFLECVQDMDHENMFWYRQDPGLGLRLIYFSYDVKMKEKGDIPEGYSVSREKKERFSLILESASTNQTSMYLCASSAMTGPAYEQYFGPGTRLTVT.

This sequence joins TRBV5-1 and TRBJ2-3, with TRBD2 matching 10 bases. Germline lookup yields CDR1 SGHRS and CDR2 YFSETQ. This CDR3 has 17 amino acids. Germline trimming cut 0 bases from V and 4 bases from J; bases unmatched to any gene: 8. CDR3 sequence: CASSLVASGSFPDTQYF. CDR3 nucleotides: TGCGCCAGCAGCTTGGTTGCTAGCGGGAGTTTCCCAGATACGCAGTATTTT.

This clone came up a few times. This chain links TRBV29-1 with TRBJ1-2, with TRBD1 identical over 7 bases. The CDR3 contains 14 residues. V lost 4 bases to trimming and J lost 1 base; unmatched junction nucleotides: 6. Germline-derived CDR1 and CDR2 are SQVTM and ANQGSEA. DNA for the CDR3: TGCAGCGTTGGGGGCCAGGGGGTTAACTATGGCTACACCTTC. This gives the protein CSVGGQGVNYGYTF.

This chain uses TRBV4-2 with TRBJ1-5; D remains unclear. V was clipped by 1 base and J by 8 bases, with 12 bases between them. Germline values: CDR1 LGHNA, CDR2 YNFKEQ. The CDR3 length is 14 residues. CDR3 loop: CASSQVGPGEPQHF. The CDR3 DNA sequence: TGTGCCAGCAGCCAAGTGGGTCCCGGAGAGCCCCAGCATTTT.

The J gene is TRBJ1-2, the V gene TRBV4-2; D remains ambiguous. The V end was cut by 4 bases, the J end by 5 bases, with 17 bases between. The CDR3 covers 15 residues. Germline lookup yields CDR1 LGHNA and CDR2 YNFKEQ. Here the CDR3 reads CASSPGERLGYGYTF. In DNA form, the CDR3 reads TGTGCCAGCAGCCCGGGCGAGCGGCTCGGGTATGGCTACACCTTC.

A few counts support this clone. The rearrangement uses TRBV29-1 and TRBJ2-3; D is uncertain. Trimming left V 5 bases short and J 2 bases short, with 14 bases between. From germline, CDR1 is SQVTM and CDR2 ANQGSEA. The CDR3 has 14 residues. In DNA form, the CDR3 reads TGCAGCGTTCGCCTGGGATCTACCACAGATACGCAGTATTTT. This encodes CSVRLGSTTDTQYF.

This chain uses TRBV7-2 with TRBJ2-1; tentative D call: TRBD1 (6 bases). V was clipped by 4 bases and J by 4 bases, with 17 bases between them. The V gene's germline CDR1 is SGHTA and CDR2 FQGNSA. This CDR3 contains 16 residues. The CDR3 spells CASSSSYRAPYNEQFF. CDR3 bases: TGTGCCAGCAGCTCATCGTACAGGGCGCCATACAATGAGCAGTTCTTC.

This clone has only a few counts. V is TRBV7-9 and J is TRBJ2-1, with D uncertain. The V end lost 3 bases, the J end lost 2 bases, and 5 bases lay between the germline ends. Germline V CDR1 and CDR2: SEHNR, FQNEAQ (reference sequence). CDR3 length: 13 amino acids. In DNA form, the CDR3 reads TGTGCCAGCAGCTTCGGCCCCTACAATGAGCAGTTCTTC. It specifies CASSFGPYNEQFF.

The rearrangement uses TRBV5-1 and TRBJ2-1; the D is unclear. The CDR3 runs to 14 residues. Trimming shortened V by 0 bases and J by 6 bases, and 10 bases separated the two germline ends. Germline assignment: CDR1 SGHRS and CDR2 YFSETQ. This CDR3 reads CASSLAVTSNEQFF. In DNA, the CDR3 is TGCGCCAGCAGCTTGGCCGTGACGAGCAATGAGCAGTTCTTC.

This chain links TRBV4-2 with TRBJ2-7; TRBD2 aligns across 10 bases. Losses at the gene ends were 1 base for V and 3 bases for J; bases not matched to a gene: 12. The CDR3 runs to 18 residues. CDR1 is LGHNA, CDR2 YNFKEQ, per germline. DNA for the CDR3: TGTGCCAGCAGCCAAGGGACGACCTTACTAGCGGGGAACTACGAGCAGTACTTC. Translating it yields CASSQGTTLLAGNYEQYF.

The CDR3: CAWRGVAGYNEQFF. CDR3 coding DNA: TGTGCCTGGAGAGGGGTAGCGGGGTACAATGAGCAGTTCTTC. V is TRBV30 and J is TRBJ2-1; TRBD2 matches at 8 bases. With V trimmed by 3 bases and J by 4 bases, 5 bases remained unmatched. This CDR3 spans 14 amino acids. The germline V gene encodes CDR1 GTSNPN and CDR2 SVGIG (reference sequence).

This rearrangement joins TRBV29-1 to TRBJ1-5, with a tentative D call TRBD1 (6 bases). In germline, CDR1 is SQVTM, CDR2 ANQGSEA. This CDR3 comprises 14 residues. Trimming removed 5 bases at V and 0 bases at J, with 11 bases between. Written as DNA, the CDR3 is TGCAGCGTTAGGGGGACCAATAGCAATCAGCCCCAGCATTTT. Residues: CSVRGTNSNQPQHF.

The chain is built from TRBV5-1 and TRBJ1-1; a possible D gene is TRBD1 (5 bases). V dropped 4 bases and J dropped 1 base, with 17 bases sitting between them. Per the germline V gene, CDR1 is SGHRS and CDR2 is YFSETQ. The CDR3 has 16 amino acids. The CDR3 loop is CASSLGTYLGNTEAFF. In DNA form, the CDR3 reads TGCGCCAGCAGCCTCGGGACCTACCTCGGGAACACTGAAGCTTTCTTT.